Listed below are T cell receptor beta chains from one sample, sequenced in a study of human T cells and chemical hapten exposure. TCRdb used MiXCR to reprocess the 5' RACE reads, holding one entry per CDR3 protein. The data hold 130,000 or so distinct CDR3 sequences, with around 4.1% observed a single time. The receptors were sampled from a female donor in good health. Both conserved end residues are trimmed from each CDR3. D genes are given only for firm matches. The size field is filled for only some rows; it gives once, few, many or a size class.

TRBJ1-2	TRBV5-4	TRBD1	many	ASSPPDRGRFGYT
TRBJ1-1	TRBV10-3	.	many	ATGRGTEAF
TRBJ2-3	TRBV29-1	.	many	SVVGYRLGRTDTQY
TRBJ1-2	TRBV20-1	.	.	SARRGGNYGHT
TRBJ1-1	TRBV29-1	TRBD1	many	SVATGTANTEAF
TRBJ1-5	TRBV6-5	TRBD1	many	ASSRDRGSNQPQH
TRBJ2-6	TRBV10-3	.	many	AISESASRWANVLT
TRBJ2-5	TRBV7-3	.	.	ASSLSRKETQY
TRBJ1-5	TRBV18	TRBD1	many	ASSPLPTGQGARQPQH
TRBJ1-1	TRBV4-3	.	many	ASSQVFQGTEAF
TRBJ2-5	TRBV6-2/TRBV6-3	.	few	ASSYTRTEETQY
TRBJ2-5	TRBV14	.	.	ASSQGGQYQETQY
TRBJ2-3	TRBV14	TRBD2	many	ASSQASLAGRTDTQY
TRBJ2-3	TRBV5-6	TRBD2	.	ASSAGTSGELSTDTQY
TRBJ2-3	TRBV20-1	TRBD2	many	SAKQSGDNTDTQY
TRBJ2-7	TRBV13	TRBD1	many	ASSMSGTGGSDEQY
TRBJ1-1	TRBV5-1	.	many	ASSNQQVNTEAF
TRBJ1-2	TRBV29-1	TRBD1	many	SVATGEGYGYT
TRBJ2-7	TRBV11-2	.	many	ASSLDGQTYEQY
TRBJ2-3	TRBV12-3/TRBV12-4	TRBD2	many	ASSFTSGAGDTQY
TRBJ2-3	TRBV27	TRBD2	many	ASRGGSISTDTQY
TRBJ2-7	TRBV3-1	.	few	ASSQGRAYEQY
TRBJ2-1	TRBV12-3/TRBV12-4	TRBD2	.	ASSLYASSGAHSYNEQF
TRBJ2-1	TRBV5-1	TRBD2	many	ASSFSGGWVNEQF
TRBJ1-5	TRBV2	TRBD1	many	ASSRDSGKGQPQH
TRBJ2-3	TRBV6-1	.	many	ASSLRPHGRQSTDTQY
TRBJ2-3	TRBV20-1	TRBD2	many	SASPPSPGLANTDTQY
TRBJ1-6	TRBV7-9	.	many	ASSLLQGIPRGSVSPLH
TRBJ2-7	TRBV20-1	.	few	SATNSQRDPYEQY
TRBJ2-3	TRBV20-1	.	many	SATRGAGTDTQY
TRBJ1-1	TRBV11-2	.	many	ASSFTRGKNTEAF
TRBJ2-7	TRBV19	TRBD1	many	ASSDLQGGEQY
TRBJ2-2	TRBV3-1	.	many	ASSQGTAGGELF
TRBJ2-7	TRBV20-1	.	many	SAPTRFASYEQY
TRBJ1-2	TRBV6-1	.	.	ASQDSYDGYT
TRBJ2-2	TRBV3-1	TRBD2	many	ASSRITTSNTGELF
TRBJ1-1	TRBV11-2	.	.	ASSSQLTSEAF
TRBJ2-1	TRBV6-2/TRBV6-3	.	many	ASSQTVGGMAQLPPRPNEQF
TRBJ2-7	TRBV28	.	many	ASSTQSYEQY
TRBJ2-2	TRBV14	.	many	ASSRGNRDTYTGELF
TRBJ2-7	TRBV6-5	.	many	ASSTPVAETPYEQY
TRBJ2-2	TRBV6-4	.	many	ASSKIIGQNTGELF
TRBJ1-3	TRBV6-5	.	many	ASSKATVGNTIY
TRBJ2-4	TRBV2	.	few	ASSEASGGGNIQY
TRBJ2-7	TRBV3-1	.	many	ASSQDRYYEQY
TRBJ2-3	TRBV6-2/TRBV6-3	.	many	AAQGGDSTDTQY
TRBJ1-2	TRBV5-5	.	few	ASSPGGKSYGYT
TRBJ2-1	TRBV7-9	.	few	ASSPDRNEQF
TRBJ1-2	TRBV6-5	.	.	ASSRGQGTPNYGYT
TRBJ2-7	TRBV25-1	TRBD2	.	ASSEYLAGSYEQY
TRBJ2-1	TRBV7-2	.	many	ASRGFVRNEQF
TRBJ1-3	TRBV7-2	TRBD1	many	ASSPPGGRGNTIY
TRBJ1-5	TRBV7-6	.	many	ASSLSGGQPQH
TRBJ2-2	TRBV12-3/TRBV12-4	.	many	ASRGGARTGELF
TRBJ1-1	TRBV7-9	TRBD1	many	ASSSDRGINTEAF
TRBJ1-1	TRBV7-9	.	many	ASSPNHREMNTEAF
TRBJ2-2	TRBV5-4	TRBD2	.	ASPSPLAGGGNTGELF
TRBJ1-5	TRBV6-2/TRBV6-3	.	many	ASREDGKNQPQH